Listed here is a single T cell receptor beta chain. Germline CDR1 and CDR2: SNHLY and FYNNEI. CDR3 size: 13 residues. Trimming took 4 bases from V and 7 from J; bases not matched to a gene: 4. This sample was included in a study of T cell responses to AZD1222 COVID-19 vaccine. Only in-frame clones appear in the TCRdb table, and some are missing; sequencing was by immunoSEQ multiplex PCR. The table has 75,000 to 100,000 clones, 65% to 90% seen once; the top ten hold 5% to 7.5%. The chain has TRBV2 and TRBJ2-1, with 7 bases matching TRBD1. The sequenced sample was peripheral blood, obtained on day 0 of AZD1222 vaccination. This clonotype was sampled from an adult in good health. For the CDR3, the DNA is TGTGCCAGCAGTGGACAGGGTTGGAATGAGCAGTTCTTC. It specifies CASSGQGWNEQFF.